The 20 T cell receptor beta chains below were found in one sample sequenced in a study of a mutant IDH1 vaccine in newly diagnosed glioma. Time point denoted: baseline, week 1 (first vaccination visit). Treatment reported: pre-vaccination baseline after standard-of-care therapy. Repertoires were generated with immunoSEQ multiplex PCR, while TCRdb's copy carries only in-frame clones and drops some. This table has about 21,000 clones, around 85% appearing once. The starting material was PBMCs, obtained from a glioma patient treated with radiotherapy, temozolomide or both. These receptors all come from a man aged 35 to 55 with glioma.

Within the sample, this clone is medium-sized. CDR3 sequence reads: CASSFGGTGTEAFF. The CDR3 region has the DNA TGTGCCAGCAGCTTTGGGGGGACGGGGACTGAAGCTTTCTTT. The genes are TRBV7-9 and TRBJ1-1; the D gene is possibly TRBD1 (5 bases). V was cut by 3 bases and J by 5 bases, with 13 bases left in between. CDR1 SEHNR and CDR2 FQNEAQ come from the germline V gene (reference sequence). The CDR3 runs to 14 residues.

The chain carries TRBV5-1 and TRBJ2-2; tentatively, D is TRBD2 (6 bases). Trimming shortened V by 6 bases and J by 0 bases, and 12 bases separated the two germline ends. Germline CDR1 SGHRS, CDR2 YFSETQ. The CDR3 covers 15 residues. CDR3 bases: TGCGCCAGCAAGGAGGCTAGCGCGAACACCGGGGAGCTGTTTTTT. As protein: CASKEASANTGELFF.

The chain combines TRBV4-3 with TRBJ1-5; D is ambiguous. Trimming took off 0 bases at V and 9 bases at J, with 18 bases between the two ends. This CDR3 is built from 16 residues. The germline CDR1 and CDR2 sequences are LGHNA and YSLEER. The CDR3 spells CASSQDITGVAWPQHF. The CDR3 bases are TGCGCCAGCAGCCAAGATATAACCGGGGTTGCGTGGCCCCAGCATTTT.

The V call is TRBV10-3, the J call TRBJ1-1; D unclear. The CDR3 has 12 residues. V lost 7 bases to trimming and J lost 3 bases, with 9 bases between them. From germline, CDR1 is ENHRY and CDR2 SYGVKD. The CDR3 DNA reads as TGTGCCATCAAAGGACCAGACACTGAAGCTTTCTTT. It translates to CAIKGPDTEAFF.

V is TRBV2 and J is TRBJ2-2, with TRBD2 as a possible D gene (5 bases). Between the trimmed V and J ends, which lost 6 bases and 4 bases, there was a span of 9 bases. This CDR3 has 13 amino acids. Per germline, CDR1 SNHLY and CDR2 FYNNEI. DNA of the CDR3: TGTGCCAGCAGCGCGGGCTTCACCGGGGAGCTGTTTTTT. Its protein product is CASSAGFTGELFF.

The genes are TRBV5-1 and TRBJ2-1; 10 positions match TRBD2. Looked up from germline, CDR1 is SGHRS and CDR2 is YFSETQ. V trimming: 3 bases; J trimming: 9 bases; junction bases outside the gene matches: 3. CDR3 length equals 13 residues. DNA for the CDR3: TGCGCCAGCAGCTCACTAGCGGGAACTGAGCAGTTCTTC. This sequence encodes CASSSLAGTEQFF.

The rearrangement uses TRBV7-9 and TRBJ2-6, with D possibly being TRBD1 (6 bases). V was clipped by 4 bases and J by 0 bases, with 13 bases between them. The CDR3 covers 17 residues. CDR1 and CDR2 (germline): SEHNR, FQNEAQ (reference sequence). For the CDR3, the DNA is TGTGCCAGCAGCTCTTTACAGGGTTTCTCTGGGGCCAACGTCCTGACTTTC. This translates into CASSSLQGFSGANVLTF.

This clone was found once. V usage is TRBV5-4 and J usage is TRBJ2-7; 7 positions agree with TRBD1. Germline V gene data show CDR1 as SGHNT and CDR2 as YYREEE (reference sequence). The CDR3 has 16 residues. V shed 4 bases and J 2 bases; nucleotides not matched to a gene: 12. CDR3 amino acids: CASSRYRGVQPYEQYF. Written as DNA, the CDR3 is TGTGCCAGCAGCCGCTACAGGGGAGTGCAGCCCTACGAGCAGTACTTC.

J is TRBJ1-6 and V is TRBV5-1; TRBD1 aligns across 8 bases. The germline V gene has CDR1 SGHRS and CDR2 YFSETQ. V trimming: 5 bases; J trimming: 9 bases; junction bases outside the gene matches: 13. This CDR3 region has 16 residues. The CDR3 sequence: CASRMTPDRDGSPLHF. The CDR3 DNA follows: TGCGCCAGCAGGATGACCCCGGACAGGGATGGTTCACCCCTCCACTTT.

The CDR3 protein is CASSEIQARPEAFF. Written as DNA, the CDR3 is TGTGCCAGCAGTGAAATACAGGCCCGACCTGAAGCTTTCTTT. This chain uses TRBV2 with TRBJ1-1, with D maybe TRBD1 (5 bases). The V end lost 2 bases, the J end lost 6 bases, and 13 bases lay between the germline ends. Germline V gene lookup returns CDR1 SNHLY and CDR2 FYNNEI. This CDR3 is built from 14 residues.

The J gene is TRBJ2-5, the V gene TRBV30; tentatively, D is TRBD2 (6 bases). CDR3 length: 16 residues. Trimming pared 2 bases from V and 0 bases from J, leaving 16 bases between. Germline assignment: CDR1 GTSNPN and CDR2 SVGIG (reference sequence). In nucleotides, the CDR3 is TGTGCCTGGAGTATCGGGACTGCTTCGTACCAAGAGACCCAGTACTTC. Protein sequence: CAWSIGTASYQETQYF.

This sequence joins TRBV6-6 and TRBJ1-2; 7 nucleotides match TRBD1. The CDR3 is 15 residues long. Germline V CDR1 and CDR2: MNHNY, SVGAGI (reference sequence). V trimming: 2 bases; J trimming: 6 bases; junction bases outside the gene matches: 9. CDR3 coding DNA: TGTGCCAGCAGTTACGGCAAGACAGGGAGGGATGGCTACACCTTC. Residues: CASSYGKTGRDGYTF.

The rearrangement uses TRBV29-1 and TRBJ2-4; D call uncertain. The CDR3 is made up of 14 amino acids. V lost 7 bases to trimming and J lost 8 bases, with 21 bases between them. Germline V gives CDR1 SQVTM, CDR2 ANQGSEA. Here the CDR3 reads CSGKLVPKSDIQYF. DNA for the CDR3: TGCAGCGGGAAACTCGTCCCTAAGTCGGACATTCAGTACTTC.

This clone was recorded a few times. This sequence joins TRBV7-9 and TRBJ2-1; TRBD1 aligns across 8 bases. This CDR3 is 15 amino acids long. The germline V gene encodes CDR1 SEHNR and CDR2 FQNEAQ (reference sequence). V shed 2 bases, J shed 5 bases, and the junction held 5 bases outside the gene matches. This chain's CDR3 is CASSLLQGANNEQFF. In DNA, the CDR3 is TGTGCCAGCAGCTTATTGCAGGGGGCGAACAATGAGCAGTTCTTC.

V is TRBV6-1 and J is TRBJ1-1, with TRBD1 matching over 7 bases. The V and J ends lost 4 bases and 4 bases, in that order; junction bases with no gene match: 3. Germline CDR1 reads MNHNS; CDR2 reads SASEGT. The CDR3 consists of 13 residues. CDR3 DNA sequence: TGTGCCAGCAGTGTGGACAGGCTCACTGAAGCTTTCTTT. This encodes CASSVDRLTEAFF.

DNA of the CDR3: TGTGCCTGGAGTGACGGAGGGGGAGCCTATGGCTACACCTTC. Protein sequence: CAWSDGGGAYGYTF. V usage is TRBV30 and J usage is TRBJ1-2, with D tentatively TRBD1 (6 bases). The V gene lost 1 base and the J gene lost 4 bases, with 13 bases spanning the gap. The CDR3 is made up of 14 amino acids. Germline V gene lookup returns CDR1 GTSNPN and CDR2 SVGIG (reference sequence).

J is TRBJ2-5 and V is TRBV10-3; D is undetermined. Looked up from germline, CDR1 is ENHRY and CDR2 is SYGVKD. The CDR3 covers 13 residues. V lost 1 base to trimming and J lost 3 bases, with 6 bases between them. In DNA form, the CDR3 reads TGTGCCATCAGTGAGTTACCGAAAGAGACCCAGTACTTC. Translating it yields CAISELPKETQYF.

This rearrangement joins TRBV29-1 to TRBJ1-1; D may be TRBD1 (6 bases). This CDR3 has 15 amino acids. Looked up from germline, CDR1 is SQVTM and CDR2 is ANQGSEA. Trimming left V 0 bases short and J 5 bases short, with 16 bases between. The chain's CDR3 is CSVEDRGGGATEAFF. DNA of the CDR3: TGCAGCGTTGAAGATCGGGGCGGGGGGGCGACTGAAGCTTTCTTT.

The rearrangement joins TRBV9 to TRBJ1-5; D may be TRBD1 (6 bases). Trimming took off 3 bases at V and 4 bases at J, with 11 bases between the two ends. Per germline, CDR1 SGDLS and CDR2 YYNGEE. The CDR3 has 14 amino acids. The CDR3 loop is CASSARDINQPQHF. The CDR3 DNA sequence: TGTGCCAGCAGCGCCCGGGACATAAATCAGCCCCAGCATTTT.

The count of this clone is one. The chain links TRBV7-2 to TRBJ2-3; TRBD1 or TRBD2 may be the D gene (6 bases each). Germline CDR1 reads SGHTA; CDR2 reads FQGNSA. This CDR3 region has 15 residues. Between the trimmed V and J ends, which lost 7 bases and 4 bases, there was a span of 18 bases. This chain's CDR3 is CASNRGLASADTQYF. In DNA, the CDR3 is TGTGCCAGCAACCGGGGGCTAGCGAGCGCAGATACGCAGTATTTT.